Following are 13 T cell receptor beta chains from one sample sequenced in a study of T-cell memory formation after mild COVID-19. MiXCR was run by TCRdb on the 5' RACE reads, yielding one entry per CDR3 protein. This table has about 620,000 distinct CDR3 sequences, approximately 19% appearing once. The sample taken for sequencing was PBMCs or a T cell subset sorted from them (not recorded which). Every receptor here comes from an adult woman who had mild COVID-19 (a few samples of this study predate the infection). Cell type and time point are not known.

This clonotype appeared a few times. The chain employs TRBV5-6 and TRBJ2-6; the D gene is possibly TRBD1 (5 bases). The CDR3 totals 17 residues. The germline V gene encodes CDR1 SGHDT and CDR2 YYEEEE. The V gene lost 0 bases and the J gene lost 3 bases, with 13 bases spanning the gap. CDR3 region: CASSLAMGRDGANVLTF. In DNA, the CDR3 is TGTGCCAGCAGCTTGGCGATGGGGCGCGATGGGGCCAACGTCCTGACTTTC. Drawing the rest from reference TRBV5-6 and TRBJ2-6, the complete variable domain is DAGVTQSPTHLIKTRGQQVTLRCSPKSGHDTVSWYQQALGQGPQFIFQYYEEEERQRGNFPDRFSGHQFPNYSSELNVNALLLGDSALYLCASSLAMGRDGANVLTFGAGSRLTVL.

The CDR3 sequence is CASSPMTRNEQFF. CDR3 DNA: TGTGCCAGCAGCCCGATGACGCGCAATGAGCAGTTCTTC. The chain joins TRBV13 to TRBJ2-1; D unclear. Germline CDR1 is PRHDT and CDR2 is FYEKMQ (reference sequence). The CDR3 contains 13 residues. The ends were cut back, 5 bases at V and 6 bases at J, with 11 bases in the middle.

The genes are TRBV6-5 and TRBJ1-2; TRBD1 aligns across 7 bases. The trim removed 5 bases at V and 8 bases at J, leaving 14 bases unmatched. This CDR3 spans 15 amino acids. Germline CDR1 is MNHEY and CDR2 is SVGAGI. CDR3 sequence: CASSRSGTVFEGYTF. In DNA, the CDR3 is TGTGCCAGCAGTCGATCCGGGACAGTCTTCGAAGGCTACACCTTC.

The chain couples TRBV4-1 to TRBJ2-7; unclear D gene. The CDR3 is 13 residues long. Germline values: CDR1 MGHRA, CDR2 YSYEKL. Deletions cut 0 bases from V and 2 bases from J, with 5 bases between. The CDR3 DNA is TGCGCCAGCAGCCAAGATACCACCTACGAGCAGTACTTC. Protein: CASSQDTTYEQYF.

A word on this clonotype: No conserved phenylalanine or tryptophan is present at the end of the CDR3, so a read error is the likely explanation. CDR3 nucleotide sequence: TGTGCCAGCAGCAATAGCTACGAGCAGTACTTA. Translating it yields CASSNSYEQYL. The chain recombines TRBV7-2 with TRBJ2-7; D not resolved. V was trimmed by 5 bases and J by 3 bases, leaving 5 bases between them. The CDR3 sequence is 11 residues long. Germline V gives CDR1 SGHTA, CDR2 FQGNSA.

The chain employs TRBV5-1 and TRBJ2-2; TRBD2 agrees at 13 bases. Unmatched junction bases numbered 4, after V lost 1 base and J lost 1 base. Germline V gene sequence: CDR1 SGHRS, CDR2 YFSETQ. There are 18 residues in the CDR3. CDR3: CASSLRGLAGVNTGELFF. CDR3 coding DNA: TGCGCCAGCAGCTTGCGCGGACTAGCGGGAGTGAACACCGGGGAGCTGTTTTTT. The entire variable domain, with the rest obtained from reference TRBV5-1 and TRBJ2-2, is as follows: KAGVTQTPRYLIKTRGQQVTLSCSPISGHRSVSWYQQTPGQGLQFLFEYFSETQRNKGNFPGRFSGRQFSNSRSEMNVSTLELGDSALYLCASSLRGLAGVNTGELFFGEGSRLTVL.

This clonotype was detected only a few times. The CDR3 loop is CASSGRLAGGPNEQFF. Written as DNA, the CDR3 is TGTGCCAGCAGCGGACGACTAGCGGGGGGGCCTAATGAGCAGTTCTTC. The rearrangement uses TRBV3-1 and TRBJ2-1, with 14 positions matching TRBD2. With 5 bases clipped from V and 7 bases from J, the junction kept 7 bases outside the gene matches. The length of the CDR3 is 16 residues. CDR1 and CDR2 from the germline V gene are LGHDT and YNNKEL (reference sequence).

This clonotype was counted a few times. V gene TRBV10-3 combines with J gene TRBJ2-1; 8 bases fit TRBD1. This CDR3 has 16 amino acids. The ends lost 3 bases at V and 1 base at J; junction bases unmatched: 5. Germline V gene sequence: CDR1 ENHRY, CDR2 SYGVKD. CDR3 in amino acids: CAISDTGDRSYNEQFF. CDR3 in DNA: TGTGCCATCAGTGACACAGGGGACAGGTCCTACAATGAGCAGTTCTTC.

V usage is TRBV29-1 and J usage is TRBJ2-2, with 8 bases identical to TRBD2. CDR1 SQVTM and CDR2 ANQGSEA come from the germline V gene. The V and J ends lost 5 bases and 2 bases, in that order; junction bases with no gene match: 4. The CDR3 has 14 residues. The CDR3 region is CSVSGGPNTGELFF. In nucleotides, the CDR3 is TGCAGCGTTAGCGGGGGACCAAACACCGGGGAGCTGTTTTTT.

The V and J genes are TRBV10-3 and TRBJ2-5; D might be TRBD2 (5 bases). V lost 3 bases and J lost 7, with 18 bases in between. Germline V gene data show CDR1 as ENHRY and CDR2 as SYGVKD. This CDR3 region has 15 residues. This chain's CDR3 is CAISDQAALGRTQYF. CDR3 nucleotides: TGTGCCATCAGTGACCAAGCGGCCCTGGGGAGGACCCAGTACTTC.

Many counts were recorded for this clonotype. The V and J genes are TRBV6-5 and TRBJ1-2; possible D gene TRBD1, 6 bases. The CDR3 has 15 residues. Trimming stripped 4 bases from V and 5 bases from J, with 17 bases between. Germline V gene lookup returns CDR1 MNHEY and CDR2 SVGAGI. This CDR3 reads CASSFSNRGRYGYTF. As DNA, the CDR3 is TGTGCCAGCAGTTTTAGTAATCGGGGGCGATATGGCTACACCTTC.

V gene TRBV4-2 combines with J gene TRBJ2-2, with D perhaps TRBD2 (7 bases). CDR1 is LGHNA, CDR2 YNFKEQ, per germline. The CDR3 has 16 residues. The V end lost 0 bases, the J end lost 6 bases, and 14 bases lay between the germline ends. CDR3 region: CASSQDGGARPGELFF. The CDR3 DNA is TGTGCCAGCAGCCAAGATGGGGGGGCGCGGCCCGGGGAGCTGTTTTTT.

This clonotype was found a few times. This chain joins TRBV9 and TRBJ1-1; no clear D. CDR1 and CDR2 from the germline V gene are SGDLS and YYNGEE. This CDR3 region has 12 residues. Deletions cut 0 bases from V and 5 bases from J, with 5 bases between. CDR3 amino acids: CASSVEETEAFF. The CDR3 DNA is TGTGCCAGCAGCGTAGAGGAGACTGAAGCTTTCTTT.